This TCR beta chain was sequenced for a study of T cell responses to AZD1222 COVID-19 vaccine. Findings and caveats of the study: Among those given AZD1222, only 5 to 7 were seropositive at baseline.

Note on this clone: Its antigen is unidentified.

Sequencing used immunoSEQ multiplex PCR; TCRdb keeps in-frame clones, though not all of them. The table has around 88,000 clones, roughly nine tenths seen once. Trimming took 3 bases from V and 7 from J, leaving 16 bases between them. Per germline, CDR1 ENHRY and CDR2 SYGVKD. This CDR3 has 15 amino acids. The V and J genes are TRBV10-3 and TRBJ2-1; tentatively, D is TRBD2 (6 bases). Sequencing was performed on peripheral blood, taken on day 0 of AZD1222 vaccination. This receptor was obtained from an adult in good health. Written as DNA, the CDR3 is TGTGCCATCAGTGACCGACTAGTGAATAGTAATGAGCAGTTCTTC. Translation gives CAISDRLVNSNEQFF.